This T cell receptor (beta chain) was captured in a study of cytomegalovirus exposure and HLA in healthy donors (dated by TCRdb to the late 2010s). About the study as a whole: An earlier analysis of roughly 500 of the donors reported 250 to 350 Gb of sequence data and roughly 110 million unique TCR beta sequences from roughly 200 million T cells. An early release that covered around 590 HLA-typed donors contained approximately 300 gigabases of sequencing data and roughly 84 million unique TCR sequences. The genetic ancestry cluster associated with self-reported Caucasian donors included over 80% of the roughly 390 genotyped donors. The study was designed to test whether signatures of past pathogen exposure could be identified by cataloging public T cell receptors. The study used immunosequencing to profile the T cell repertoires of 600 to 850 subjects and linked those repertoires to cytomegalovirus serostatus. A separate validation cohort of 90 to 150 different subjects was used in addition to the approximately 610-subject first cohort. High-throughput TCR immunosequencing, statistical association of individual TCRs with disease status, and machine learning were combined to predict cytomegalovirus infection status. In a later analysis, previously published TCR beta repertoires from roughly 710 donors were re-analyzed and high-resolution HLA genotyping was added so that TCR occurrence patterns could be studied. In the later analysis, no new phenotypic data were used to find candidate immune exposures; instead, reliance was placed on TCR beta sequences and their occurrence across donors. An earlier analysis of 587 of the donors used high-throughput TCR beta sequencing to judge whether each TCR beta V gene segment behaved as functional or pseudogenic. Alongside the repertoire data, information on donor age, sex, ethnicity and CMV serostatus was compiled. A later genetic analysis used genome-wide SNP genotypes for 398 of the 666 donors, treating that subset as a discovery cohort. Every repertoire in the discovery cohort had been generated on one and the same sequencing platform. Class I and class II HLA loci were covered by the typing at four-digit resolution. The number of typed donors differed by locus: 629-630 for A, B, C, DRB1 and DQB1; 522 for DQA1; around 580 for DPA1; and around 490 for DPB1. About five DR-DQ haplotypes were handled as single units for association and clustering, since linkage in the cohort was strong. Among some 400 genotyped donors of the cohort, an average of around 250,000 unique TCR beta nucleotide sequences was sequenced per donor, of which approximately 18% were non-productive.

General conclusions and limits of the study: A later analysis found that most CMV-associated TCR beta chains appeared HLA-restricted, with HLA associations seemingly driven largely by CMV exposure. Linkage disequilibrium might explain the correlated functional status among segregating V segments, but an unknown experimental factor could not be ruled out. Because some donors lacked HLA typing at each locus, the association tests relied only on the typed subset. The classifier was reported to diagnose cytomegalovirus status with high specificity and sensitivity in both the original and validation cohorts. The 87-base-pair reads could not distinguish some IMGT-functional V segments, including TRBV6-2 and TRBV6-3, so those segments were excluded. Only TCR beta chains were sequenced in this cohort, and the absence of alpha or paired-chain data limited detectable features. A later analysis found that HLA-associated TCR beta chains were more clonally expanded and had lower generation probabilities than equally common non-associated chains. According to a later analysis, TCR association rates differed among HLA loci, with DRB1 alleles showing the most associated TCRs and HLA-C alleles showing the fewest. According to a later analysis, parvovirus B19, influenza, CMV and Epstein-Barr virus appeared linked to several top co-occurrence clusters. In a later genetic analysis, a missense DCLRE1C variant was associated with V-gene and J-gene trimming of TCR beta chains, and the association was replicated in an independent cohort. Specific HLA alleles were associated with 15,000 to 20,000 TCR beta sequences at a false discovery rate of 0.05 in a later analysis. In an earlier analysis of several hundred of the donors, most TCR beta V segments were observed in productive rearrangements about 87% or about 30% of the time, broadly matching IMGT annotations. For the cohort, immune exposure information was limited to CMV serostatus. Presence/absence analyses assumed roughly uniform sequencing depth across donors, an assumption that may not hold. A later genetic analysis reported fewer N-insertions in productive TCRs among donors in an Asian-associated ancestry cluster than the roughly 700-donor mean. In the study, approximately 150 TCR beta chains were listed as associated with cytomegalovirus. Assigning TCR associations to individual alleles was difficult when HLA alleles, especially DR and DQ, strongly co-occurred. A further reported finding was that TCR beta sequences accurately predicted the HLA-A and HLA-B alleles for most subjects in the first cohort. According to the authors, the approach could potentially be generalized to other disease states and immunological phenotypes. Most TCR sequences were observed very rarely across donors, whereas some public TCRs were present in many individuals. A cluster of highly shared sequence variants was judged likely to represent a technical artifact of the sequencing pipeline. The earlier analysis of 587 of the donors excluded some 15 rarely observed V segments, including chromosome 9 orphons, because counts were too low. In vitro tests confirmed that three of the cytomegalovirus-associated TCR beta chains recognize cytomegalovirus antigens.

In the case of this clone: Its antigen specificity is not known. No much larger clonotype is one base removed from it; base qualities were not supplied.

Including the terminal cysteine and phenylalanine, the CDR3 comprises 14 residues. The DNA shown is the 42-base CDR3, in frame from base 1. From the germline V gene, CDR1 is SNHLY and CDR2 is FYNNEI. Germline trimming amounts to 5 bases on V and 5 bases on J, with 7 as the count of junction bases outside the gene matches. The cohort comprised more than 550 healthy bone marrow donors. All cohort members were sampled while nominally healthy, although unrecorded immune exposures were likely present. The donor tested CMV seropositive and was one of the 289 seropositive cohort members. A peripheral blood sample was collected from each donor, and TCR beta sequencing was performed on peripheral blood mononuclear cells. The Qiagen DNeasy Blood Extraction Kit was used to extract genomic DNA from the blood cell samples. The library was produced with the immunoSEQ multiplex PCR assay. For the multiplex PCR, a mixture combining 60 forward primers for TCR Vbeta segments and 13 reverse primers for TCR Jbeta segments was used. The CDR3 region of rearranged TCR beta genes was amplified from genomic DNA by a multiplex PCR assay. On the Illumina HiSeq System, the amplified TCR beta libraries were sequenced as 87-base-pair reads. The authors' analysis ran thus. A later analysis counted tens of millions of unique TCR beta chains across the 550 to 700 repertoires, and 10 million to 11 million of these chains were shared by at least two donors. To remove PCR and sequencing errors, raw reads were error-corrected and collapsed into unique sequences using a nearest-neighbor algorithm that merged closely related sequences. V, D and J gene segments were assigned by aligning CDR3 sequences to IMGT reference sequences. For a sequence to be retained, at least a six-nucleotide match to both a V gene segment and a J gene segment was required. Rearrangements were called productive when the CDR3 lacked stop codons and stayed in frame with V and J; all others were non-productive. CDR3 was defined according to IMGT convention as the region running from the second conserved V-encoded cysteine to the conserved J-encoded phenylalanine. The earlier analysis of about 530 of the donors excluded any sequence lacking an unambiguous match to a single V gene segment. An earlier analysis of just under 600 of the donors called V segments functional above 56.7% productive rearrangements and segregating when the between-donor standard deviation exceeded 5%. A statistical classification framework was developed to diagnose cytomegalovirus status using the catalog of TCR beta chain sequences. V and J gene assignment, in a later analysis, came from comparing TCR nucleotide sequences with IMGT/GENE-DB human TR gene sequences. Using the TCRdist pipeline, a later analysis assigned CDR3 sequences along with most-parsimonious VDJ recombination scenarios. A later analysis defined each TCR beta chain by its CDR3 amino acid sequence plus V-gene family, and excluded reads lacking a unique V-gene family. To address suspected cross-contamination and a sequencing artifact, a later analysis removed a few hundred highly shared, low-generation-probability nucleotide sequences. A later analysis calculated a clonal expansion index for each public chain from normalized within-repertoire ranks of inferred template counts. In a later analysis, generation probabilities were computed with a VDJ recombination model fitted to out-of-frame rearrangements, and the resulting probabilities were checked against IGoR. In a later analysis, hypergeometric tests were used to score TCR-TCR, TCR-HLA and TCR-CMV co-occurrence, with a repertoire-size bias correction applied to TCR pairs. A later analysis estimated false discovery rates by permuting HLA or CMV assignments 20 times. In a later analysis, co-occurring TCRs were grouped using DBSCAN, and TCRdist sequence similarity was added for clustering within HLA-allele-positive subsets. Repertoires with fewer than 30,000 or more than 120,000 public chains, plus five repertoires with anomalous nucleotide sharing, were excluded from co-occurrence clustering. Drawn from immuneACCESS, this table holds only the in-frame rearrangements with V and J called that TCRdb kept. Clones are partly lost; checked studies trace under half to an unresolved V gene and leave the rest unexplained. Clonal size and the V and J genes are those of that table, whereas D and trimming came from the DNA. Within this sample are 130,000 to 150,000 clones, with over 75% of them counted one time only. 5.5% to 6% of the sample belongs to the ten largest clones.

The sequenced sample was PBMCs. The V and J segments used are TRBV2 and TRBJ1-2, with TRBD1 matching 8 junction bases. This TCR was sampled from a man aged 25 to 40 in good health and CMV-seropositive. The DNA sequence is given as TGTGCCAGCAGTCAGGACAGGGTAGGATATGGCTACACCTTC. The encoded protein is CASSQDRVGYGYTF.